This TCR beta chain originates from a study of shared clonotypes between healthy human individuals. Per the germline V gene, CDR1 is SGHTS and CDR2 is YDEGEE. CDR3 length equals 16 residues. V was pared by 3 bases and J by 2 bases, with 11 bases of the junction left unmatched. Clones were sequenced by immunoSEQ multiplex PCR, and TCRdb holds only the in-frame ones, with some missing. The sample contains roughly 2.5 million clones, approximately 92% of which appear only once. Material for sequencing was naive CD4+ T cells sorted from blood. The subset denotes: CD45RA+ positively selected. The chain has TRBV5-8 and TRBJ2-7; 7 nucleotides match TRBD2. This TCR was sampled from a man younger than 35 in good health. The CDR3 DNA follows: TGTGCCAGCAGCTCACCACTAGCGCCGAGGACCTACGAGCAGTACTTC. Translation: CASSSPLAPRTYEQYF.